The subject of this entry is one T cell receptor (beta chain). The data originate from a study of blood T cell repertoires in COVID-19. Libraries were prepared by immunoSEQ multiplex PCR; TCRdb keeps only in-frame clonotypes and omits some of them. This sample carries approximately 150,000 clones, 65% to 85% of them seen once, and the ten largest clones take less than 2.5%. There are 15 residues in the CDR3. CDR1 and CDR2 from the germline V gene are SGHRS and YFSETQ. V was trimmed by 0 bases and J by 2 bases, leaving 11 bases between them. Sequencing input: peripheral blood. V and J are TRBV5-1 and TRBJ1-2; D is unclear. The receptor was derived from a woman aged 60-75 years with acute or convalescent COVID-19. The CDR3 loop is CASSLDFRSNYGYTF. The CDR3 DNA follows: TGCGCCAGCAGCTTGGATTTTCGGTCCAACTATGGCTACACCTTC.